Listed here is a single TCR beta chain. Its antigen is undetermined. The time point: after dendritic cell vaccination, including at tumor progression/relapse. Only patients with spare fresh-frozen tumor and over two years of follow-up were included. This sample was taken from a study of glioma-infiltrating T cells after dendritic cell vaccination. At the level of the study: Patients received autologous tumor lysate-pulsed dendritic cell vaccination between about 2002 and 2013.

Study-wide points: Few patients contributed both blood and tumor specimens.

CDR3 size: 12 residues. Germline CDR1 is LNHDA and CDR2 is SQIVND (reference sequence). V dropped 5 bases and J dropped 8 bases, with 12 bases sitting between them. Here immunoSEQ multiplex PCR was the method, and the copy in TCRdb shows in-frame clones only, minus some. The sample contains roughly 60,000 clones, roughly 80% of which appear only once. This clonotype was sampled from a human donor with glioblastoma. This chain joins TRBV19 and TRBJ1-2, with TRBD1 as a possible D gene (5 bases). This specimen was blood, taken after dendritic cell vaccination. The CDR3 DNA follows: TGTGCCAGTAGTGGAGGGGTTGTCGGCTACACCTTC. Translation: CASSGGVVGYTF.